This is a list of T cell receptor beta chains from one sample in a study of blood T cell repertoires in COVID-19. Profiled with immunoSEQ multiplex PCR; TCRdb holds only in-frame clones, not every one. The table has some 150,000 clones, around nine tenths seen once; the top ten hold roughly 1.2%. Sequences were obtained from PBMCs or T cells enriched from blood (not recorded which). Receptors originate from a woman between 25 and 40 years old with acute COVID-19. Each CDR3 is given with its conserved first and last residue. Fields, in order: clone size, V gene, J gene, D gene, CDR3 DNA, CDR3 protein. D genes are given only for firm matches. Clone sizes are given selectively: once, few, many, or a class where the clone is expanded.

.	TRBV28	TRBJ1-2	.	TGTGCCAGCAGCCACAGGGACCACCGCGGGGGCTACACCTTC	CASSHRDHRGGYTF
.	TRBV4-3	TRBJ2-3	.	TGCGCCAGCAGCCAAGCTGGGGGGGCCCCGGATACGCAGTATTTT	CASSQAGGAPDTQYF
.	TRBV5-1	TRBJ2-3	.	TGCGCCAGCAGCGAAGGGGGTTTGGAGTATTTT	CASSEGGLEYF
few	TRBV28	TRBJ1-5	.	TGTGCCAGCAGTTCCACAGGGAATGGCAATCAGCCCCAGCATTTT	CASSSTGNGNQPQHF
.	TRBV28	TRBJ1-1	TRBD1	TGTGCCAGCAGCCCGACAGGGGCTGATATGAACACTGAAGCTTTCTTT	CASSPTGADMNTEAFF
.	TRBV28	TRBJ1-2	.	TGTGCCAGCAGTTTATCAGTCATCAGGGACTGCACCTTC	CASSLSVIRDCTF
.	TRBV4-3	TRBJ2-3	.	TGCGCCAGCAGCGGGGGGTCCGACAGCACAGATACGCAGTATTTT	CASSGGSDSTDTQYF
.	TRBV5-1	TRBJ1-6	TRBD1	TGCGCCAGCAGCTCGGGACAGGGAGCTGGTTCACCCCTCCACTTT	CASSSGQGAGSPLHF
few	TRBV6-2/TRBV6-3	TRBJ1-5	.	TGTGCCAGCAGCCCGGACAGTTCGCTGCCCCAGCATTTT	CASSPDSSLPQHF
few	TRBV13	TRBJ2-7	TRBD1	TGTGCCAGCAGCTCCGACCCGGGACAGGGTACCTACGAGCAGTACTTC	CASSSDPGQGTYEQYF
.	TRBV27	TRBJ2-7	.	TGTGCCAGCAGTACAGGGCCCGAGCAGTACTTC	CASSTGPEQYF
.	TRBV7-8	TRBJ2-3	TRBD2	TGTGCCAGCAGGCCGGTGGGAGGGGCCGTAGCAGATACGCAGTATTTT	CASRPVGGAVADTQYF
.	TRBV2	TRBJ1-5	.	TGTGCCAGCAGTCCTCTTATCGGCAATCAGCCCCAGCATTTT	CASSPLIGNQPQHF
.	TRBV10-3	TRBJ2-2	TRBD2	TGTGCCATCAGTGAGGGAGCGGGGACTAACGGGGAGCTGTTTTTT	CAISEGAGTNGELFF
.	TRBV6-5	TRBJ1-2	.	TGTGCCAGCACTACCACAGGATCTGGCTACACCTTC	CASTTTGSGYTF
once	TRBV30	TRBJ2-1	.	TGTGCCTGTAGAAGGGGTACTCTCAGCTACAATGAGCAGTTCTTC	CACRRGTLSYNEQFF
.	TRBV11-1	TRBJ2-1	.	TGTGCCAGCAGCTCCCGGGTCTACAATGAGCAGTTCTTC	CASSSRVYNEQFF
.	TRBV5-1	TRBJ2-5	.	TGCGCCAGCAGCACCCTTGGACAGAGACAAGAGACCCAGTACTTC	CASSTLGQRQETQYF
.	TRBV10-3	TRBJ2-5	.	TGTGCCATCAGTATGGCGGAATCAGCGGCTGGAGAGACCCAGTACTTC	CAISMAESAAGETQYF
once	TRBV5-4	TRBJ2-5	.	TGTGCCAGCAGCTTTCAAGGCAGGGGGGCTGGGGAGACCCAGTACTTC	CASSFQGRGAGETQYF
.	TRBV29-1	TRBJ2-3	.	TGCAGCGTAGCGGACGGAAGTCCTAGCACAGATACGCAGTATTTT	CSVADGSPSTDTQYF
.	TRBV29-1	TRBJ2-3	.	TGCAGCGTTGATGGACAGCTCACAGATACGCAGTATTTT	CSVDGQLTDTQYF
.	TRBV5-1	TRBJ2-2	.	TGCGCCACCTGTGAGAGCTCCGACACCGGGGAGCTGTTTTTT	CATCESSDTGELFF
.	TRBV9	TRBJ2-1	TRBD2	TGTGCCAGCAGCGTAGCAGACCCCGGGACTAGTTCGGTCAATGAGCAGTTCTTC	CASSVADPGTSSVNEQFF
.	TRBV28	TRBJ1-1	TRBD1	TGTGCCAGCAGTTTAAACAGGGGGCCTCGCACTGAAGCTTTCTTT	CASSLNRGPRTEAFF
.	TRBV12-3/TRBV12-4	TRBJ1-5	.	TGTGCCAGCAGTTTTAGTTCCAATCAGCCCCAGCATTTT	CASSFSSNQPQHF
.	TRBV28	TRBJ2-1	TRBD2	TGTGCCAGCAGTCGACAACTAGCGGGAGGGCCCGTCTTACCGGATGAGCAGTTCTTC	CASSRQLAGGPVLPDEQFF
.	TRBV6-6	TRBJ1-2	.	TGTGCCGGGCGGAGGACTGGAGGCTACACCTTC	CAGRRTGGYTF
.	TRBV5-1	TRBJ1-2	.	TGCGCCAGCAGCTTGGGTCCCGAGACTAACTATGGCTACACCTTC	CASSLGPETNYGYTF
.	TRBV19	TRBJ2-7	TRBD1	TGTGCCAGTAGCCGGGACAGTCAATCCTACGAGCAGTACTTC	CASSRDSQSYEQYF
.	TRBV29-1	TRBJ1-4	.	TGCAGCGCCCATGATCGGAAAATCGGGAAACTGTTTTTT	CSAHDRKIGKLFF
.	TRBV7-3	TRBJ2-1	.	TGTGCCAGCAGCACACTCCCGGGGTACAATGAGCAGTTCTTC	CASSTLPGYNEQFF
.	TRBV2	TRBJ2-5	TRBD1	TGTGCCAGCGTCAGGGGGCGCGGGGAGACCCAGTACTTC	CASVRGRGETQYF
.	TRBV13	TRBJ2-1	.	TGTGCCAGCAGCTTTCGACAGGAGCAGTTCTTC	CASSFRQEQFF
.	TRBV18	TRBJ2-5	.	TGTGCCAGCTCACCACCCAGGGGTACACAAGAGACCCAGTACTTC	CASSPPRGTQETQYF
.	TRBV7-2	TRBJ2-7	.	TGTGCCAGCGGTGGAAAAGGGACACTCTCCTACGAGCAGTACTTC	CASGGKGTLSYEQYF
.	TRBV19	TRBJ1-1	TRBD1	TGTGCCAGTAAATCCGAGTGGCGGGGGGACAGGAACACTGAAGCTTTCTTT	CASKSEWRGDRNTEAFF
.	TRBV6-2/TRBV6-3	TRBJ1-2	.	TGTGCCAGCAGTACGTTTACGGGGGCTAACTATGGCTACACCTTC	CASSTFTGANYGYTF
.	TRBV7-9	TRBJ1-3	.	TGTGCCAGCAGCCCCACAGAAAACACCATATATTTT	CASSPTENTIYF
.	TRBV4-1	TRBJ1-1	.	TGCGCCAGCAGCCAAGAGGGGGCGGCCGTCGGGGACACTGAAGCTTTCTTT	CASSQEGAAVGDTEAFF
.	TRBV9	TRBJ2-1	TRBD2	TGTGCCAGCAGCGTTGATCCGGGAGGCAATGAGCAGTTCTTC	CASSVDPGGNEQFF
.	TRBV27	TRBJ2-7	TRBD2	TGTGCCAGCACCGGGACCGGTAGCGGGAGGCAGACCTACGAGCAGTACTTC	CASTGTGSGRQTYEQYF
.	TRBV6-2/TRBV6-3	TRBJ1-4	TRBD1	TGTGCCAGCAGTTACCTTGGACAGGGGACAACTAATGAAAAACTGTTTTTT	CASSYLGQGTTNEKLFF
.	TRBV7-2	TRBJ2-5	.	TGTGCCAGCAGCTCGCCGGGTGGGACCCAGTACTTC	CASSSPGGTQYF
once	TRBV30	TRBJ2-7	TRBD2	TGTGCCTACCTAGCGGGGGGATCCTACGAGCAGTACTTC	CAYLAGGSYEQYF
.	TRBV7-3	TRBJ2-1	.	TGTGCCAGCAGCTTTCTCTCCCTATCGGAGCAGTTCTTC	CASSFLSLSEQFF
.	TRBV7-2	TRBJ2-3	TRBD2	TGTGCCAGCAGCGCCGGGACTAGCGGGAGTTTCGGAACGCAGTATTTT	CASSAGTSGSFGTQYF
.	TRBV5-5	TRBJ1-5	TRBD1	TGTGCCAGCAGCGGAGGGACAGGGAATAGCAATCAGCCCCAGCATTTT	CASSGGTGNSNQPQHF
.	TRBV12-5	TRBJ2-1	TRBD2	TGTGCTAGTGGTTTTTGGACTAGCGGTCCCAATGAGCAGTTCTTC	CASGFWTSGPNEQFF
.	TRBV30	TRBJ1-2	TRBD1	TGTGCCTGGAGTGCCGGGACAGCCCCTAACTATGGCTACACCTTC	CAWSAGTAPNYGYTF
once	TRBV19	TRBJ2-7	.	TGTGCCAGTAGTGAAATCCTCGGTTCGGGGGAGCAGTACTTC	CASSEILGSGEQYF
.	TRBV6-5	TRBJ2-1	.	TGTGCCAGCAGTTACGACCGACAGCTATCCTACAATGAGCAGTTCTTC	CASSYDRQLSYNEQFF
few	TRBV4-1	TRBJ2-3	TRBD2	TGCGCCAGCAGCCAAGGGACTAGTGCAGATACGCAGTATTTT	CASSQGTSADTQYF
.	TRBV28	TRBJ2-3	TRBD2	TGTGCCAGCAGTCTGGGTCTAGCGGGAGGGAGGGGGTCTAGCACAGATACGCAGTATTTT	CASSLGLAGGRGSSTDTQYF
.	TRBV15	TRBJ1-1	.	TGTGCCACCAGCAGAGAAAGCCAAGAAGCTTTCTTT	CATSRESQEAFF